One sample yielded the 9 T cell receptor beta chains listed below, sequenced in a study of CD8+ T cells in alopecia areata. The pooled cutaneous lymph node cells were sorted using several markers (CD4, CD8alpha, NKG2D, NKG2ACE and others). cDNA serving as the sequencing template came from extracted, reverse transcribed RNA. The assay was immunoSEQ multiplex PCR, and TCRdb's table has in-frame clones only and misses some. This sample has about 300,000 clones, each found more than once. The material sequenced was CD4+ T cells sorted from a lymph node. Receptor source: a C3H/HeJ mouse with alopecia areata. The strain is characterized by the MHC haplotype H2-k.

As regards this clone: Here the gene names and germline are mouse. The read ends 4 residues before the CDR3 terminus; that terminus is restored from the germline J gene. Additional DNA sequences in this sample encode the identical CDR3. The chain uses TRBV13-1 and TRBJ2-7; D might be TRBD2 (5 bases). CDR3 size: 13 residues. Germline lookup yields CDR1 NSHNY and CDR2 SYGAGN. The covered CDR3 bases are TGTGCCAGCAGTGATGCAGCTGGGTAT. The encoded protein is CASSDAAGY. The whole CDR3 is CASSDAAGYEQYF.

This clone was observed many times. Gene names are mouse gene names. The missing CDR3 end, 4 residues past where the read stops, is filled in from the germline J gene. Other DNA sequences within the sample encode an identical CDR3. The chain carries TRBV19 and TRBJ2-5, with D perhaps matching TRBD2 (6 bases). The CDR3 sequence is 13 residues long. Per the germline V gene, CDR1 is FNHDT and CDR2 is SITEND (reference sequence). V was cut by 5 bases and J by 0 bases, with 7 bases left in between. The part of the CDR3 DNA that was read is TGTGCCAGCAGACTGGGTAACCAAGAC. Residues: CASRLGNQD. The entire CDR3 is CASRLGNQDTQYF.

Points on this clone: Gene and germline names: mouse. At the DNA level, this CDR3 is encoded by other sequences in the same sample as well. This chain's CDR3 is CASTGQGGSAETLYF. The CDR3 DNA, read in part, is TGTGCCAGCACCGGACAGGGGGGTAGTGCAGAA. This sequence joins TRBV19 and TRBJ2-3, with 10 bases fitting TRBD1. The CDR3 extends 4 residues past the end of the read, so its final part is completed from the germline J gene. V gave up 6 bases and J gave up 0 bases; unmatched junction bases: 4. The CDR3 contains 15 residues. Germline CDR1 is FNHDT and CDR2 is SITEND (reference sequence).

Points on this clone: Each gene name is a mouse one. The read is 4 residues too short to cover the CDR3 end, so that end is filled in from the germline J gene. The chain links TRBV1 to TRBJ2-1, with a possible D match to TRBD1 (6 bases). Deletions cut 4 bases from V and 4 bases from J, with 8 bases between. CDR1 is NSQYPW, CDR2 LRSPGD, per germline (reference sequence). The CDR3 contains 13 residues. The chain's CDR3 is CTCSGGTYAEQFF. Incomplete CDR3 DNA: TGCACCTGCAGTGGGGGGACATATGCT.

This clone was counted at least ten times. Here the gene names and germline are mouse. Sequencing ends 4 residues short of the CDR3 end; the germline J gene provides the rest. This specimen includes other DNA sequences encoding the same CDR3. The V gene is TRBV1, the J gene TRBJ2-5, with TRBD2 matching 8 bases. CDR3 length equals 14 residues. V shed 2 bases, J shed 3 bases, and the junction held 1 base outside the gene matches. In germline, CDR1 is NSQYPW, CDR2 LRSPGD (reference sequence). The CDR3 sequence: CTCSALGGQDTQYF. The part of the CDR3 DNA that was read is TGCACCTGCAGTGCACTGGGGGGTCAAGAC.

This clone has a count of ten or more. Gene names denote mouse genes. With the read ending 4 residues before the CDR3 end, the germline J gene is used to fill in that end. Other DNA sequences in the same sample also yield this CDR3. This chain joins TRBV1 and TRBJ2-7, with D unresolved. This CDR3 has 11 residues. Germline V gene sequence: CDR1 NSQYPW, CDR2 LRSPGD (reference sequence). CDR3 in amino acids: CTCSAGYEQYF. CDR3 bases read: TGCACCTGCAGTGCAGGTTAT. Variable domain in full (rest from reference TRBV1 and TRBJ2-7): VTLLEQNPRWRLVPRGQAVNLRCILKNSQYPWMSWYQQDLQKQLQWLFTLRSPGDKEVKSLPGADYLATRVTDTELRLQVANMSQGRTLYCTCSAGYEQYFGPGTRLTVL.

This clone was detected a few times. Since a much larger clone is just one base distant, this may be a read error. These gene names are mouse names. Coverage ceases 4 residues before the CDR3 finishes, and the germline J gene fills in the end. This CDR3 is also generated by other DNA sequences in the sample. The J gene is TRBJ2-3, the V gene TRBV19, with D perhaps matching TRBD2 (7 bases). The V and J ends lost 2 bases and 0 bases respectively, with 10 bases between them. From germline, CDR1 is FNHDT and CDR2 SITEND (reference sequence). CDR3 size: 15 residues. The part of the CDR3 DNA that was read is TGTGCCAGCAGTATGGGGGGCACTAGTGCAGAA. It translates to CASSMGGTSAE. The full CDR3 sequence reads CASSMGGTSAETLYF.

Comments on this clone: Gene names and germline refer to mouse. Coverage ceases 4 residues before the CDR3 finishes, and the germline J gene fills in the end. This sample includes further DNA sequences coding for the same CDR3. The gene calls are TRBV5 and TRBJ2-7, with 7 bases lining up with TRBD2. This CDR3 comprises 15 residues. Losses at the gene ends were 0 bases for V and 0 bases for J; bases not matched to a gene: 2. Germline V CDR1 and CDR2: LGHNA, YNLKQL (reference sequence). CDR3 DNA (partial): TGTGCCAGCAGCCAAGATCCTGGGGGCTCCTAT. As protein: CASSQDPGGSY. The entire CDR3 sequence reads CASSQDPGGSYEQYF.

Turning to this clone: Genes here carry mouse names. The read stops 4 residues short of the end of the CDR3; the missing end is completed from the germline J gene. The chain joins TRBV5 to TRBJ1-2, with D unresolved. Looked up from germline, CDR1 is LGHNA and CDR2 is YNLKQL (reference sequence). V was pared by 0 bases and J by 1 base, with 9 bases between. The CDR3 is made up of 15 amino acids. CDR3 DNA (partial): TGTGCCAGCAGCCAAGACCCAGGATTAAACTCC. It encodes CASSQDPGLNS. The full CDR3 protein is CASSQDPGLNSDYTF.